This TCR beta chain was sequenced during a study of shared clonotypes between healthy human individuals. Some clones are missing from TCRdb's copy, which holds only in-frame ones; the method was immunoSEQ multiplex PCR. The sample has around 720,000 clones, roughly 72% seen once. J was trimmed by 8 bases and V by 1 base; bases with no gene match: 8. CDR1 is MGHRA, CDR2 YSYEKL, per germline. The CDR3 runs to 16 residues. This TCR was sampled from a woman aged 25 to 39 in good health. Source material: memory CD4+ T cells sorted from blood. As for subset: CD45RA-negative fraction. The chain joins TRBV4-1 to TRBJ2-1, with TRBD2 matching over 10 bases. CDR3 coding DNA: TGCGCCAGCAGCCAAGGTTCTAGCGGGAGCCGGCATGAGCAGTTCTTC. This translates into CASSQGSSGSRHEQFF.